Below, 18 T cell receptor beta chains from the same sample are listed, as sequenced in a study of shared clonotypes between healthy human individuals. Sequenced by immunoSEQ multiplex PCR; TCRdb stores in-frame clones only, minus some. The table shows about 2.4 million clones, with 80% to 95% occurring only once. Sequencing input: naive CD4+ T cells from PBMCs. Subset defined: CD45RA+ positively selected. Source of these receptors: a man aged 18 to 29 in good health. Some clones in this sample may be carry-over from other donors' samples.

V usage is TRBV4-3 and J usage is TRBJ1-1; the D gene is possibly TRBD1 (5 bases). V gave up 5 bases and J gave up 4 bases, with 11 bases separating them. The CDR3 is 13 residues long. In germline, CDR1 is LGHNA, CDR2 YSLEER. The DNA of the CDR3 is TGCGCCAGCAGCTCCCGAAGGGGCACTGAAGCTTTCTTT. Protein: CASSSRRGTEAFF.

The chain couples TRBV28 to TRBJ2-7; D is perhaps TRBD2 (6 bases). Germline CDR1 and CDR2: MDHEN and SYDVKM. Trimming cost V 11 bases and J 0 bases, with 11 bases left between them. CDR3 length: 12 residues. The CDR3, as DNA: TGTGCCGGCAAGCGGGCCTCCTACGAGCAGTACTTC. It is translated as CAGKRASYEQYF.

This chain joins TRBV28 and TRBJ1-2, with D perhaps matching TRBD1 (5 bases). This CDR3 spans 14 amino acids. The germline V and J ends were trimmed by 7 bases and 2 bases, with 14 bases remaining between them. Germline V gives CDR1 MDHEN, CDR2 SYDVKM. This CDR3 is CASTRVWGNYGYTF. CDR3 nucleotides: TGTGCCAGCACTCGGGTGTGGGGGAACTATGGCTACACCTTC.

The CDR3 DNA sequence: TGCGCCAGCAGCTTAGATACGTCGGCGGCAAACAATGAGCAGTTCTTC. It is translated as CASSLDTSAANNEQFF. The V gene is TRBV5-1, the J gene TRBJ2-1; D unclear. The V end was cut by 2 bases, the J end by 5 bases, with 17 bases between. The CDR3 is made up of 16 amino acids. Per germline, CDR1 SGHRS and CDR2 YFSETQ.

Points on this clone: Its ends do not fully match the called genes, so a read error is possible. This specimen includes other DNA sequences encoding the same CDR3. This sequence joins TRBV5-1 and TRBJ2-3; 13 bases match TRBD2. CDR3 length: 17 amino acids. CDR1 and CDR2 (germline): SGHRS, YFSETQ. The chain's CDR3 is CASSQLAGGPLTDTQYF. The CDR3 nucleotides are TGTGCCAGCAGCCAACTAGCGGGAGGGCCGTTAACAGATACGCAGTATTTT.

This chain connects TRBV7-8 to TRBJ2-1; D tentatively reads TRBD1 or TRBD2 (7 bases each). The CDR3 totals 15 residues. Germline V gene lookup returns CDR1 SGHVS and CDR2 FQNEAQ. With 6 bases removed from V and 4 bases from J, the gap between germline ends came to 16 bases. The CDR3 DNA sequence: TGTGCCAGCAGGAGGGGGCGGGGGATTTACAATGAGCAGTTCTTC. It yields the protein CASRRGRGIYNEQFF.

V usage is TRBV19 and J usage is TRBJ1-4; possibly TRBD1 for D (6 bases). From germline, CDR1 is LNHDA and CDR2 SQIVND (reference sequence). The CDR3 extends over 17 amino acids. Trimming took off 5 bases at V and 0 bases at J, with 16 bases between the two ends. The CDR3 coding sequence is TGTGCCAGTAGTTCGCAGGGGTCCATCGCAACTAATGAAAAACTGTTTTTT. This translates into CASSSQGSIATNEKLFF.

The chain carries TRBV28 and TRBJ2-7; 7 bases match TRBD2. The CDR3 loop spans 15 amino acids. Trimming removed 3 bases from V and 2 bases from J; junction bases left unmatched: 7. Germline V gene sequence: CDR1 MDHEN, CDR2 SYDVKM. The DNA of the CDR3 is TGTGCCAGCAGTTTTGGGAGGGGTCGGGCCTACGAGCAGTACTTC. Protein sequence: CASSFGRGRAYEQYF.

For the CDR3, the DNA is TGTGCCATCGGGGGGTATAACTATGGCTACACCTTC. Its protein is CAIGGYNYGYTF. The gene calls are TRBV10-3 and TRBJ1-2; TRBD1 might be the D (5 bases). The germline gives CDR1 ENHRY, CDR2 SYGVKD. CDR3 length equals 12 residues. V shed 8 bases and J shed 1 base, with 8 bases lying between them.

V gene TRBV18 combines with J gene TRBJ2-3; 7 nucleotides match TRBD2. The ends lost 2 bases at V and 1 base at J; junction bases unmatched: 6. CDR3 length: 16 residues. Germline V gene sequence: CDR1 KGHSH, CDR2 LQKENI. The DNA of the CDR3 is TGTGCCAGCTCACCAATGGCTAGCGGAGGCACAGATACGCAGTATTTT. It encodes CASSPMASGGTDTQYF. Full variable domain (remainder filled in from reference TRBV18 and TRBJ2-3): NAGVMQNPRHLVRRRGQEARLRCSPMKGHSHVYWYRQLPEEGLKFMVYLQKENIIDESGMPKERFSAEFPKEGPSILRIQQVVRGDSAAYFCASSPMASGGTDTQYFGPGTRLTVL.

The V call is TRBV6-5, the J call TRBJ1-2, with D unclear. CDR1 and CDR2 from the germline V gene are MNHEY and SVGAGI. The V gene lost 0 bases and the J gene lost 5 bases, with 10 bases spanning the gap. The CDR3 extends over 14 amino acids. DNA for the CDR3: TGTGCCAGCAGTTACTCGATGGCGTTTTATGGCTACACCTTC. This sequence encodes CASSYSMAFYGYTF.

The rearrangement links TRBV7-3 to TRBJ2-1; possibly TRBD1 or TRBD2 for D (5 bases each). The germline CDR1 and CDR2 sequences are SGHTA and FQGTGA. This CDR3 region has 13 residues. The V and J ends lost 5 bases and 7 bases respectively, with 12 bases between them. The CDR3 here is CASSVGTGNEQFF. In nucleotides, the CDR3 is TGTGCCAGCAGCGTGGGGACGGGGAATGAGCAGTTCTTC.

The chain combines TRBV7-2 with TRBJ2-3, with D tentatively TRBD2 (7 bases). The CDR3 runs to 14 residues. Germline lookup yields CDR1 SGHTA and CDR2 FQGNSA. Trimming shortened V by 1 base and J by 6 bases, and 11 bases separated the two germline ends. CDR3 in DNA: TGTGCCAGCAGCTTAGGGGGGGGCTATGATACGCAGTATTTT. This codes for CASSLGGGYDTQYF.

This clone is a singleton in its sample. CDR3 region: CASSQRDRAPDTQYF. The DNA for the CDR3 is TGTGCCAGCAGCCAGAGGGACAGGGCCCCAGATACGCAGTATTTT. The rearrangement links TRBV14 to TRBJ2-3, with 9 bases matching TRBD1. Per the germline V gene, CDR1 is SGHDN and CDR2 is FVKESK. This CDR3 contains 15 residues. With V trimmed by 3 bases and J by 4 bases, 5 bases remained unmatched.

The CDR3 here is CASSFGRSERETQYF. For the CDR3, the DNA is TGTGCCAGCAGTTTTGGGCGGTCAGAAAGAGAGACCCAGTACTTC. The chain couples TRBV28 to TRBJ2-5; D is ambiguous. V was pared by 3 bases and J by 4 bases, with 15 bases between. Germline loops: CDR1 MDHEN, CDR2 SYDVKM. CDR3 length equals 15 residues.

The rearrangement uses TRBV19 and TRBJ2-7, with D tentatively TRBD2 (5 bases). Trimming left V 4 bases short and J 4 bases short, with 8 bases between. Germline CDR1 is LNHDA and CDR2 is SQIVND (reference sequence). The CDR3 covers 12 residues. The CDR3 reads CASSNSGYEQYF. CDR3 coding DNA: TGTGCCAGTAGTAACAGCGGATACGAGCAGTACTTC.

The chain carries TRBV4-2 and TRBJ2-5, with D perhaps given as TRBD1 or TRBD2 (5 bases each). The CDR3 is made up of 14 amino acids. Trimming removed 4 bases at V and 1 base at J, with 10 bases between. Per germline, CDR1 LGHNA and CDR2 YNFKEQ. CDR3 bases: TGTGCCAGCAGCCGAGCCGGGGCCCAAGAGACCCAGTACTTC. It specifies CASSRAGAQETQYF.

The V and J genes are TRBV18 and TRBJ2-7; D may be TRBD1 or TRBD2 (5 bases each). The CDR3 runs 13 residues. Germline V CDR1 and CDR2: KGHSH, LQKENI. V dropped 4 bases and J dropped 1 base, with 8 bases sitting between them. This CDR3 reads CASSLGDSYEQYF. The CDR3 DNA sequence: TGTGCCAGCTCACTGGGGGATTCCTACGAGCAGTACTTC.